Shown below are 13 T cell receptor beta chains from a single sample sequenced in a study of T cells after yellow fever vaccination. TCRdb processed the 5' RACE reads anew with MiXCR; each CDR3 protein has one entry. The repertoire holds a few hundred thousand distinct CDR3 sequences, with around 20% as singletons. Specimen: PBMCs, collected before the yellow fever booster vaccination. These TCRs come from a young man who received the YFV17D yellow fever vaccine.

This clonotype was recorded a few times. The chain has TRBV4-2 and TRBJ2-5, with D perhaps matching TRBD2 (6 bases). V lost 0 bases and J lost 0, with 11 bases in between. Germline CDR1 reads LGHNA; CDR2 reads YNFKEQ. The CDR3 spans 16 residues. The CDR3 nucleotides are TGTGCCAGCAGCCAAGATTCGGGACTCAACCAAGAGACCCAGTACTTC. It codes for CASSQDSGLNQETQYF.

This clonotype occurred many times. This chain uses TRBV2 with TRBJ1-2, with TRBD1 matching 8 bases. Per the germline V gene, CDR1 is SNHLY and CDR2 is FYNNEI. V lost 4 bases, J lost 5 bases, and 0 bases stayed unmatched. This CDR3 has 12 amino acids. CDR3 region: CASSGQGYGYTF. Written as DNA, the CDR3 is TGTGCCAGCAGTGGACAGGGGTATGGCTACACCTTC.

This clonotype was detected a few times. The chain combines TRBV5-1 with TRBJ2-3, with TRBD2 as a possible D gene (6 bases). The CDR3 totals 15 residues. V lost 3 bases to trimming and J lost 1 base, with 12 bases between them. Looked up from germline, CDR1 is SGHRS and CDR2 is YFSETQ. Written as DNA, the CDR3 is TGCGCCAGCAGCTATGTCGGGAGCGGCACAGATACGCAGTATTTT. Amino acids: CASSYVGSGTDTQYF.

This clonotype was recorded a few times. The V and J genes are TRBV24-1 and TRBJ2-2; a possible D gene is TRBD1 (6 bases). The ends were cut back, 4 bases at V and 6 bases at J, with 11 bases in the middle. This CDR3 has 14 residues. Germline V CDR1 and CDR2: KGHDR, SFDVKD. This chain's CDR3 is CATSDQGTPGELFF. The CDR3 DNA is TGTGCCACCAGTGACCAGGGGACACCCGGGGAGCTGTTTTTT.

DNA of the CDR3: TGTGCCAGCAGCCCCCGACAGGGTTCAGATACGCAGTATTTT. Its translation: CASSPRQGSDTQYF. The rearrangement links TRBV7-6 to TRBJ2-3, with 7 bases fitting TRBD1. Germline V gene sequence: CDR1 SGHVS, CDR2 FNYEAQ. The CDR3 runs 14 residues. The V segment lost 5 bases and the J segment 4 bases; nucleotides outside the gene matches: 6.

This clonotype was observed a handful of times. The genes are TRBV6-5 and TRBJ1-1; D is uncertain. Per the germline V gene, CDR1 is MNHEY and CDR2 is SVGAGI. CDR3 length: 14 amino acids. V was clipped by 6 bases and J by 1 base, with 12 bases between them. The CDR3 bases are TGTGCCAGCAGCGAACAGAGAGGGAACACTGAAGCTTTCTTT. Residues: CASSEQRGNTEAFF.

This clonotype was seen more than once but under ten times. CDR3 nucleotides: TGCAGCGTTGGCCGCGGGGGGTCCTACGAGCAGTACTTC. Translation: CSVGRGGSYEQYF. The chain joins TRBV29-1 to TRBJ2-7, with 8 positions matching TRBD2. This CDR3 has 13 residues. With 4 bases clipped from V and 1 base from J, the junction kept 3 bases outside the gene matches. Germline assignment: CDR1 SQVTM and CDR2 ANQGSEA.

This clonotype came up a few times. The V and J genes are TRBV12-3 or TRBV12-4 and TRBJ2-2, with 8 bases identical to TRBD1. The CDR3 is made up of 13 amino acids. V lost 6 bases and J lost 6; bases outside the gene matches: 3. The CDR3: CASRPDRAGELFF. For the CDR3, the DNA is TGTGCCAGCAGACCGGACAGGGCCGGGGAGCTGTTTTTT.

This clonotype was detected only a few times. This chain links TRBV11-2 with TRBJ1-2; D is ambiguous. V lost 4 bases to trimming and J lost 0 bases, with 15 bases between them. Looked up from germline, CDR1 is SGHAT and CDR2 is FQNNGV. The CDR3 is 16 amino acids. The CDR3 DNA reads TGTGCCAGCAGCTCCGTCAGTGGGGAGTCTAACTATGGCTACACCTTC. Protein product: CASSSVSGESNYGYTF.

This clonotype was counted a single time. The rearrangement uses TRBV7-2 and TRBJ2-7, with D possibly matching TRBD2 (6 bases). Deletions cut 0 bases from V and 0 bases from J, with 12 bases between. The CDR3 loop spans 16 amino acids. Germline V CDR1 and CDR2: SGHTA, FQGNSA. CDR3: CASSLASAGSSYEQYF. CDR3 bases: TGTGCCAGCAGCTTAGCCTCCGCGGGGTCCTCCTACGAGCAGTACTTC.

This chain links TRBV27 with TRBJ2-7, with D maybe TRBD1 (6 bases). CDR3 size: 14 residues. Trimming took 4 bases from V and 2 from J, leaving 12 bases between them. Per the germline V gene, CDR1 is MNHEY and CDR2 is SMNVEV (reference sequence). CDR3: CASSSTGLPYEQYV. The CDR3 DNA sequence: TGTGCCAGCAGTTCAACAGGGCTACCCTACGAGCAGTACGTC.

The sample holds a few counts of this clonotype. The chain joins TRBV7-2 to TRBJ2-7, with D perhaps given as TRBD1 or TRBD2 (6 bases each). Germline V lookup: CDR1 SGHTA, CDR2 FQGNSA. The CDR3 consists of 14 residues. Trimming removed 5 bases at V and 2 bases at J, with 13 bases between. DNA of the CDR3: TGTGCCAGCAGCCTAGGGGGGTCGGCCTACGAGCAGTACTTC. Encoded protein: CASSLGGSAYEQYF.

This clonotype was found a few times. The chain has TRBV4-3 and TRBJ2-7, with 9 bases identical to TRBD1. This CDR3 contains 18 residues. Germline V gene sequence: CDR1 LGHNA, CDR2 YSLEER. The trim removed 0 bases at V and 3 bases at J, leaving 12 bases unmatched. This CDR3 reads CASSQDWGGTGRVYEQYF. DNA of the CDR3: TGCGCCAGCAGCCAAGACTGGGGCGGGACAGGGAGAGTCTACGAGCAGTACTTC.